These 23 T cell receptor beta chains originate from one sample sequenced in a study of shared T cell receptors in the human thymus. The table came from immunoSEQ multiplex PCR; TCRdb's copy has only in-frame clones and leaves some out. The repertoire holds just under 550,000 clones, roughly 74% seen once, with about 0.013% in the top ten. These sequences were also reported in another study, on human thymus T cells.

Sequenced input: thymocytes. Source of these receptors: a boy in the first two years of life with a congenital heart defect.

V usage is TRBV6-1 and J usage is TRBJ1-1; 10 bases align to TRBD1. CDR1 and CDR2 (germline): MNHNS, SASEGT. This CDR3 is built from 19 residues. The V segment lost 4 bases and the J segment 0 bases; nucleotides outside the gene matches: 14. As DNA, the CDR3 is TGTGCCAGCAGTGGAAAATTACCGGGACAGGGGTGGATGAACACTGAAGCTTTCTTT. It specifies CASSGKLPGQGWMNTEAFF.

The V and J genes are TRBV5-1 and TRBJ2-7; 15 nucleotides agree with TRBD2. This CDR3 has 21 amino acids. Trimming cost V 0 bases and J 3 bases; bases outside gene matches: 16. Germline V gene sequence: CDR1 SGHRS, CDR2 YFSETQ. The CDR3 DNA reads as TGCGCCAGCAGCTTGGCCCCCATTAGGAGGACTAGCGGGAGGGCCGTCTACGAGCAGTACTTC. Translation gives CASSLAPIRRTSGRAVYEQYF.

The rearrangement links TRBV30 to TRBJ1-3, with D uncertain. CDR3 length: 16 residues. Between the trimmed V and J ends, which lost 0 bases and 4 bases, there was a span of 16 bases. Germline values: CDR1 GTSNPN, CDR2 SVGIG (reference sequence). This CDR3 is CAWSVVRGFSGNTIYF. The CDR3 nucleotides read TGTGCCTGGAGTGTAGTCCGGGGTTTTTCAGGAAACACCATATATTTT.

The V call is TRBV4-1, the J call TRBJ2-1; 10 bases match TRBD2. From germline, CDR1 is MGHRA and CDR2 YSYEKL. V lost 6 bases and J lost 0; bases outside the gene matches: 14. The CDR3 spans 19 residues. The CDR3 sequence: CASRKGTSSGRFSYNEQFF. DNA for the CDR3: TGCGCCAGCAGAAAGGGAACCTCTAGCGGGAGATTCTCCTACAATGAGCAGTTCTTC.

The chain carries TRBV19 and TRBJ2-2; TRBD2 aligns across 12 bases. The CDR3 has 18 amino acids. Losses at the gene ends were 3 bases for V and 3 bases for J; bases not matched to a gene: 8. Germline-derived CDR1 and CDR2 are LNHDA and SQIVND (reference sequence). CDR3 amino acids: CASSIPSGRAMDTGELFF. CDR3 nucleotide sequence: TGTGCCAGTAGTATCCCTAGCGGGAGGGCCATGGACACCGGGGAGCTGTTTTTT.

This chain joins TRBV4-2 and TRBJ2-2; D is perhaps TRBD2 (6 bases). Germline V gives CDR1 LGHNA, CDR2 YNFKEQ. V was shortened by 5 bases and J by 4 bases, with 14 bases between the two germline ends. This CDR3 comprises 15 residues. CDR3 sequence reads: CASSFYRGSTGELFF. In DNA form, the CDR3 reads TGTGCCAGCAGCTTTTATCGGGGGTCCACCGGGGAGCTGTTTTTT.

V is TRBV29-1 and J is TRBJ2-1, with 11 bases matching TRBD2. CDR1 and CDR2 from the germline V gene are SQVTM and ANQGSEA. The CDR3 is 15 residues long. V lost 0 bases, J lost 9 bases, and 7 bases stayed unmatched. The CDR3 DNA reads as TGCAGCGTTGAAGATAACGGGCTAGCGGGGGGTGAGCAGTTCTTC. Its translation: CSVEDNGLAGGEQFF.

V is TRBV27 and J is TRBJ1-2, with D possibly matching TRBD1 (6 bases). V dropped 5 bases and J dropped 4 bases, with 17 bases sitting between them. Germline loops: CDR1 MNHEY, CDR2 SMNVEV (reference sequence). The CDR3 totals 15 residues. The CDR3 reads CASSPSPGHSYGYTF. CDR3 sequence (DNA): TGTGCCAGCAGTCCAAGCCCGGGACACAGCTATGGCTACACCTTC.

This chain uses TRBV2 with TRBJ2-5; 9 nucleotides agree with TRBD1. The CDR3 covers 15 residues. V dropped 5 bases and J dropped 4; count of bases not matched to a gene: 8. Looked up from germline, CDR1 is SNHLY and CDR2 is FYNNEI. The CDR3, as DNA: TGTGCCAGCAGTCCCACCTCGACAGGGGGAGAGACCCAGTACTTC. Protein sequence: CASSPTSTGGETQYF.

This sequence joins TRBV5-8 and TRBJ2-2; D gene ambiguous. V lost 1 base, J lost 0 bases, and 7 bases lay in between. The germline V gene has CDR1 SGHTS and CDR2 YDEGEE. The CDR3 totals 15 residues. The CDR3 protein is CASSLRPPNTGELFF. DNA for the CDR3: TGTGCCAGCAGCTTGCGTCCCCCGAACACCGGGGAGCTGTTTTTT.

V is TRBV19 and J is TRBJ2-3; 10 bases are a match to TRBD1. Germline CDR1 reads LNHDA; CDR2 reads SQIVND (reference sequence). The CDR3 extends over 15 amino acids. With 4 bases clipped from V and 1 base from J, the junction kept 2 bases outside the gene matches. The CDR3 spells CASSKGTGGTDTQYF. The CDR3 DNA reads as TGTGCCAGTAGTAAGGGGACAGGGGGCACAGATACGCAGTATTTT. Full variable domain (rest looked up from reference TRBV19 and TRBJ2-3): DGGITQSPKYLFRKEGQNVTLSCEQNLNHDAMYWYRQDPGQGLRLIYYSQIVNDFQKGDIAEGYSVSREKKESFPLTVTSAQKNPTAFYLCASSKGTGGTDTQYFGPGTRLTVL.

This CDR3 reads CASSAAGDHEQYF. For the CDR3, the DNA is TGTGCCAGCTCTGCTGCGGGAGACCACGAGCAGTACTTC. The chain employs TRBV11-3 and TRBJ2-7; 7 positions agree with TRBD2. Germline assignment: CDR1 SGHNT and CDR2 YENEEA. The ends lost 8 bases at V and 5 bases at J; junction bases unmatched: 9. The CDR3 runs to 13 residues.

This chain joins TRBV30 and TRBJ2-1; D possibly corresponds to TRBD2 (6 bases). The germline CDR1 and CDR2 sequences are GTSNPN and SVGIG (reference sequence). The CDR3 spans 16 residues. V was shortened by 3 bases and J by 8 bases, with 23 bases between the two germline ends. CDR3 DNA sequence: TGTGCCTGGAGGGAGCGCAAGGGACTCGTAGGGGATGAGCAGTTCTTC. Translated, it gives CAWRERKGLVGDEQFF.

The rearrangement uses TRBV5-1 and TRBJ1-1; maybe TRBD1 (5 bases). CDR1 and CDR2 (germline): SGHRS, YFSETQ. The ends were cut back, 7 bases at V and 6 bases at J, with 13 bases in the middle. CDR3 length: 12 amino acids. The CDR3: CASRRGGAEAFF. The CDR3 nucleotides are TGCGCCAGCCGCCGGGGCGGGGCTGAAGCTTTCTTT.

V is TRBV6-4 and J is TRBJ2-2; possibly TRBD1 for D (5 bases). V gave up 0 bases and J gave up 7 bases, with 12 bases separating them. The CDR3 is 15 amino acids. The germline CDR1 and CDR2 sequences are MRHNA and SNTAGT. CDR3 in DNA: TGTGCCAGCAGTGACTCGGCAGGGCCGGGCGGGGAGCTGTTTTTT. Its translation is CASSDSAGPGGELFF.

The rearrangement uses TRBV5-1 and TRBJ2-2; 10 bases line up with TRBD2. CDR1 SGHRS and CDR2 YFSETQ come from the germline V gene. V was clipped by 4 bases and J by 7 bases; unmatched bases: 13. The length of the CDR3 is 17 residues. The CDR3 sequence is CASSRSLGLAGDGELFF. The CDR3, as DNA: TGCGCCAGCAGCCGGTCGTTGGGTCTAGCGGGAGACGGGGAGCTGTTTTTT. The full variable domain, in which reference TRBV5-1 and TRBJ2-2 provide the parts outside the CDR3, is KAGVTQTPRYLIKTRGQQVTLSCSPISGHRSVSWYQQTPGQGLQFLFEYFSETQRNKGNFPGRFSGRQFSNSRSEMNVSTLELGDSALYLCASSRSLGLAGDGELFFGEGSRLTVL.

This clone came up a few times. V usage is TRBV5-4 and J usage is TRBJ2-1; 13 positions match TRBD2. CDR1 and CDR2 from the germline V gene are SGHNT and YYREEE (reference sequence). The CDR3 has 16 residues. V shed 2 bases, J shed 5 bases, and the junction held 4 bases outside the gene matches. In DNA form, the CDR3 reads TGTGCCAGCAGCTTACTAGCGGGAGGGCCCCACAATGAGCAGTTCTTC. It is translated as CASSLLAGGPHNEQFF.

The chain links TRBV7-3 to TRBJ2-1; D perhaps matches TRBD2 (5 bases). V was trimmed by 1 base and J by 0 bases, leaving 16 bases between them. The germline CDR1 and CDR2 sequences are SGHTA and FQGTGA. CDR3 length equals 18 residues. This chain's CDR3 is CASSLIGLRVSSYNEQFF. CDR3 nucleotide sequence: TGTGCCAGCAGCTTAATAGGATTGCGGGTGAGCTCCTACAATGAGCAGTTCTTC.

J is TRBJ1-2 and V is TRBV29-1; 7 nucleotides line up with TRBD1. Germline trimming cut 7 bases from V and 4 bases from J; bases unmatched to any gene: 9. The CDR3 length is 13 residues. Germline V gene lookup returns CDR1 SQVTM and CDR2 ANQGSEA. The CDR3 protein is CSAGQVGPYGYTF. The DNA of the CDR3 is TGCAGCGCCGGACAGGTTGGCCCCTATGGCTACACCTTC.

The rearrangement uses TRBV6-1 and TRBJ2-7, with TRBD1 as a possible D gene (5 bases). V lost 7 bases and J lost 2, with 9 bases in between. Germline-derived CDR1 and CDR2 are MNHNS and SASEGT. CDR3 length: 12 residues. CDR3 amino acids: CASTDIPYEQYF. CDR3 DNA: TGTGCCAGCACGGACATCCCCTACGAGCAGTACTTC.

This chain joins TRBV7-9 and TRBJ1-2; 9 bases line up with TRBD1. The germline gives CDR1 SEHNR, CDR2 FQNEAQ (reference sequence). The CDR3 is 13 amino acids. V gave up 6 bases and J gave up 5 bases; unmatched junction bases: 4. The CDR3 DNA follows: TGTGCCAGCAGACATGACAGGGGGTATGGCTACACCTTC. Its translation is CASRHDRGYGYTF.

This chain links TRBV5-4 with TRBJ2-7, with D possibly TRBD2 on 6 matching bases. The CDR3 length is 16 residues. Per germline, CDR1 SGHNT and CDR2 YYREEE (reference sequence). V lost 2 bases and J lost 2, with 17 bases in between. The CDR3 DNA reads TGTGCCAGCAGCTTTAGGCGGGGCCCCGCTCCCTACGAGCAGTACTTC. The encoded protein is CASSFRRGPAPYEQYF.

The chain links TRBV4-2 to TRBJ2-5; TRBD2 aligns across 9 bases. J lost 0 bases, V lost 0 bases, and 5 bases had no gene match. The CDR3 has 17 amino acids. Per germline, CDR1 LGHNA and CDR2 YNFKEQ. CDR3 coding DNA: TGTGCCAGCAGCCAAGATTTTCTAGCGGGAAACCAAGAGACCCAGTACTTC. Amino acids: CASSQDFLAGNQETQYF.